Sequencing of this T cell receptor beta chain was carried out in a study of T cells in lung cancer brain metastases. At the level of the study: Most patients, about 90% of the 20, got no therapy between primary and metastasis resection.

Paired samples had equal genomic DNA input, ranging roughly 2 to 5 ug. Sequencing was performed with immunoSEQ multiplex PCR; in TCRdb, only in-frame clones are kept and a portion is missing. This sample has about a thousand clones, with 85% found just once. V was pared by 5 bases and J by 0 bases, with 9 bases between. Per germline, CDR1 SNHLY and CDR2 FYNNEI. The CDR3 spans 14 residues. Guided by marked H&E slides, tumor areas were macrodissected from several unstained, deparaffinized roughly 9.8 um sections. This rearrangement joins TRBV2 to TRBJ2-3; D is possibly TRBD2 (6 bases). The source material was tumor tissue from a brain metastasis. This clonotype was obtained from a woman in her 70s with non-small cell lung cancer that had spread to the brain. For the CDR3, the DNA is TGTGCCAGCAGTCGGCGGGATAGCACAGATACGCAGTATTTT. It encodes CASSRRDSTDTQYF.